This T cell receptor beta chain was sequenced in a study of blood T cell repertoires in COVID-19. On the study more broadly: COVID-19 samples, acute and convalescent, were from the United States, Italy and Spain. From T cells, B-cell-depleted T cells, or PBMCs came the material, which was cDNA or gDNA.

A few counts support this clone. In the source study's methods: Counts of nucleated cells, estimated from reference gene primer amplification, were obtained. TCRdb's copy holds only in-frame clones and misses some; the assay was immunoSEQ multiplex PCR. Clone size and the V and J calls come from that table; the DNA yielded D and trimming. The table shows approximately 190,000 clones, with 80% occurring only once. The V gene's germline CDR1 is SGHTA and CDR2 FQGNSA. This CDR3 has 15 amino acids. With V trimmed by 1 base and J by 8 bases, 7 bases remained unmatched. This chain joins TRBV7-2 and TRBJ2-4; TRBD1 matches at 8 bases. Sample: peripheral blood. This TCR came from a man between 60 and 75 years old with acute or convalescent COVID-19. CDR3 bases: TGTGCCAGCAGCTTAGACGCAGGGGGCTTGGACATTCAGTACTTC. Translated, it gives CASSLDAGGLDIQYF. The full variable domain, with the rest looked up from reference TRBV7-2 and TRBJ2-4, is GAGVSQSPSNKVTEKGKDVELRCDPISGHTALYWYRQSLGQGLEFLIYFQGNSAPDKSGLPSDRFSAERTGGSVSTLTIQRTQQEDSAVYLCASSLDAGGLDIQYFGAGTRLSVL.